The present TCR beta chain was sequenced within a study of cytomegalovirus exposure and HLA in healthy donors. An approximately 120-subject validation cohort, separate from the roughly 670-subject first cohort, supplied the donors. The V gene's germline CDR1 is SGHRS and CDR2 YFSETQ. The CDR3 sequence is 15 residues long. V lost 0 bases and J lost 5, with 15 bases in between. The protocol was immunoSEQ multiplex PCR, while the TCRdb copy is restricted to in-frame clones and leaves out a portion. The sample yields 150,000 to 200,000 clones, 87% seen once. The chain has TRBV5-1 and TRBJ2-7; tentative D call: TRBD2 (5 bases). Material: PBMCs. This clonotype was obtained from a woman aged 25 to 45 in good health and CMV-seronegative. The CDR3 DNA follows: TGCGCCAGCAGCTTGGTCCCCACTAGTGTCAACGAGCAGTACTTC. Protein: CASSLVPTSVNEQYF.